Shown below are 8 T cell receptor beta chains from a single sample sequenced in a study of T cell responses to AZD1222 COVID-19 vaccine. The repertoire was sequenced with immunoSEQ multiplex PCR; TCRdb's copy has only in-frame clones and lacks some. The profile covers 95,000 to 100,000 clones, with just over 90% appearing a single time and about an eighth taken by the ten largest. Material: peripheral blood, obtained on day 0 of AZD1222 vaccination. The receptors here all came from an adult in good health.

J is TRBJ2-2 and V is TRBV10-3; 13 bases align to TRBD2. This CDR3 is built from 16 residues. CDR1 and CDR2 (germline): ENHRY, SYGVKD. Trimming took 2 bases from V and 4 from J; bases not matched to a gene: 1. The CDR3 bases are TGTGCCATCAGTGAGACTAGCGGGAGGGTCACCGGGGAGCTGTTTTTT. Protein: CAISETSGRVTGELFF.

The chain links TRBV4-2 to TRBJ2-1, with D possibly called TRBD1 or TRBD2 (6 bases each). The germline V and J ends were trimmed by 4 bases and 0 bases, with 13 bases remaining between them. The V gene's germline CDR1 is LGHNA and CDR2 YNFKEQ. This CDR3 is 16 amino acids long. The CDR3: CASSPIADSSYNEQFF. The CDR3 DNA follows: TGTGCCAGCAGCCCGATAGCGGACAGCTCCTACAATGAGCAGTTCTTC.

This chain joins TRBV27 and TRBJ2-1, with 7 positions matching TRBD2. J was trimmed by 2 bases and V by 6 bases; bases with no gene match: 4. There are 14 residues in the CDR3. Germline V gene sequence: CDR1 MNHEY, CDR2 SMNVEV (reference sequence). The CDR3 here is CASRWEGTYNEQFF. The CDR3 DNA reads TGTGCCAGCAGGTGGGAGGGGACCTACAATGAGCAGTTCTTC.

This chain connects TRBV5-5 to TRBJ1-1; 8 bases fit TRBD1. Germline V lookup: CDR1 SGHKS, CDR2 YYEKEE (reference sequence). V gave up 4 bases and J gave up 5 bases; unmatched junction bases: 7. CDR3 length: 14 residues. The CDR3 nucleotides read TGTGCCAGCAGCACCTTACAGGGGGGAACTGAAGCTTTCTTT. Protein product: CASSTLQGGTEAFF.

This clone was detected only once. The chain has TRBV24-1 and TRBJ2-5; perhaps TRBD2 as D (5 bases). V was shortened by 2 bases and J by 2 bases, with 11 bases between the two germline ends. The CDR3 has 15 residues. The germline V gene has CDR1 KGHDR and CDR2 SFDVKD. The CDR3 nucleotides are TGTGCCACCAGTGATTCGGGGTTGGGACAAGAGACCCAGTACTTC. Its translation: CATSDSGLGQETQYF.

The V and J genes are TRBV2 and TRBJ1-1; weak D call: TRBD1 (5 bases). Germline V gene data show CDR1 as SNHLY and CDR2 as FYNNEI. With 5 bases removed from V and 7 bases from J, the gap between germline ends came to 11 bases. The CDR3 is 12 residues long. The CDR3 region is CASSSTDSEAFF. The DNA for the CDR3 is TGTGCCAGCAGTTCAACCGACAGTGAAGCTTTCTTT.

This clone was recorded once. This rearrangement joins TRBV6-5 to TRBJ1-2; 7 positions match TRBD1. Per germline, CDR1 MNHEY and CDR2 SVGAGI. Trimming at V came to 2 bases and at J to 3 bases, leaving 3 bases not matched to a gene. CDR3 length: 14 amino acids. The CDR3 spells CASSYDRAYYGYTF. CDR3 DNA: TGTGCCAGCAGTTACGACAGGGCGTACTATGGCTACACCTTC.

This rearrangement joins TRBV5-1 to TRBJ1-2; 7 bases align to TRBD1. V trimming: 1 base; J trimming: 2 bases; junction bases outside the gene matches: 8. The CDR3 has 16 residues. CDR1 is SGHRS, CDR2 YFSETQ, per germline. The CDR3 loop reads CASSLTVRTGNYGYTF. The CDR3 bases are TGCGCCAGCAGCTTGACAGTTAGGACAGGCAACTATGGCTACACCTTC.